This T cell receptor (beta chain) derives from a study of shared clonotypes between healthy human individuals. The wider study: For every donor, three CD4 naive, three CD4 memory, two CD8 naive and one CD8 memory plates were used.

V lost 6 bases, J lost 4 bases, and 7 bases stayed unmatched. Germline V gene lookup returns CDR1 MNHEY and CDR2 SMNVEV (reference sequence). The CDR3 is 14 amino acids. Per the original methods: For the immunoSEQ data, sequences were junction-only without quality scores, so filtering differed. Sequencing used immunoSEQ multiplex PCR; TCRdb keeps in-frame clones, though not all of them. For V, J and clone size, that table is used; D and trimming come from the DNA. Seen here are about 750,000 clones, roughly 92% observed once, and the top ten hold approximately 25%. In the naive CD8 group, cells lacked CD45RO and were positively selected for CCR7, so terminally differentiated effector memory CD45RA+ cells were left out.

This TCR derives from a man younger than 40 in good health. V and J are TRBV27 and TRBJ2-7; 9 bases line up with TRBD2. The sequenced material came from naive CD8+ T cells sorted from blood. CDR3 sequence: CASRLGTSFYEQYF. Here the CDR3 DNA reads TGTGCCAGCAGACTCGGGACTAGCTTTTACGAGCAGTACTTC.